This entry concerns a single T cell receptor (beta chain). Per the authors' pipeline: Reference gene primer amplification gave nucleated cell count estimates. Some clones are missing from TCRdb's copy, which holds only in-frame ones; the method was immunoSEQ multiplex PCR. Clonal size and the V and J genes are those of that table, whereas D and trimming came from the DNA. The sample consists of a few hundred thousand clones, 70% to 90% of them appearing once. With 2 bases removed from V and 1 base from J, the gap between germline ends came to 8 bases. Germline CDR1 is SGHNT and CDR2 is YYREEE (reference sequence). The CDR3 covers 14 residues. This entry is derived from a study of blood T cell repertoires in COVID-19. Study overall: COVID-19 samples collected from the United States, Italy and Spain covered acute and convalescent phases. Sample material is recorded as cDNA or gDNA derived from T cells, B-cell-depleted T cells, or PBMCs.

Seattle patients were enrolled while actively infected and followed longitudinally. This clonotype originated in a woman in her 30s with COVID-19, enrolled during active disease. Input material: peripheral blood. V is TRBV5-4 and J is TRBJ2-3; D is ambiguous. The CDR3 DNA reads as TGTGCCAGCAGCTTTCTAGAGGGCACAGATACGCAGTATTTT. Protein sequence: CASSFLEGTDTQYF.